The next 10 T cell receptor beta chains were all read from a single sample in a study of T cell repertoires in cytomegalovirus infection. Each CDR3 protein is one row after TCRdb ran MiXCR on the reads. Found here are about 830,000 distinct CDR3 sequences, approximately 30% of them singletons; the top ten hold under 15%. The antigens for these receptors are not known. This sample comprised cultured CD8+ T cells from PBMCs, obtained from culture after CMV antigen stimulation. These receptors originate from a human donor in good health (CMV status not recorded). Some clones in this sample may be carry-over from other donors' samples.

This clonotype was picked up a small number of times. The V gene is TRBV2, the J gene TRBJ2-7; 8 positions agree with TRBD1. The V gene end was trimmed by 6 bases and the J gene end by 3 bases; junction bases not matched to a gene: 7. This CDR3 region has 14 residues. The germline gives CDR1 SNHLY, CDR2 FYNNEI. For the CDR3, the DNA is TGTGCCAGCAGCCGCCGGGACAGGATCTACGAGCAGTACTTC. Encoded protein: CASSRRDRIYEQYF.

The CDR3 bases are TGTGCCAGCAGTGGCGGATATTTTGAAGCTTTCTTT. Its translation: CASSGGYFEAFF. The rearrangement joins TRBV2 to TRBJ1-1; D is undetermined. V shed 4 bases and J shed 7 bases, with 10 bases lying between them. CDR3 length: 12 amino acids. Per the germline V gene, CDR1 is SNHLY and CDR2 is FYNNEI.

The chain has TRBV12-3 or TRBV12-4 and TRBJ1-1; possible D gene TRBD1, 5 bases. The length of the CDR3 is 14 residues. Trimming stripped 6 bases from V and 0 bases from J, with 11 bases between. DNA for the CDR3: TGTGCCAGCAGACCTCTAGGGGTGAACACTGAAGCTTTCTTT. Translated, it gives CASRPLGVNTEAFF.

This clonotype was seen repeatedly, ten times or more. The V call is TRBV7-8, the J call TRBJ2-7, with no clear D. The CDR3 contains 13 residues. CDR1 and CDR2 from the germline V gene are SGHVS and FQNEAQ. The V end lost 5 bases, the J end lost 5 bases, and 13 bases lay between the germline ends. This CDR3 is CASSPLIKDEQYV. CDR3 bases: TGTGCCAGCAGCCCCCTGATCAAGGACGAGCAGTACGTC.

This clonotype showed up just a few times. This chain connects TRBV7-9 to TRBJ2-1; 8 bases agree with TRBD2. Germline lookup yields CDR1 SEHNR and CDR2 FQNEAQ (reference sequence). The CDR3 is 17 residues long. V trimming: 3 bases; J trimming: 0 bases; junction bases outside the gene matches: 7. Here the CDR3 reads CASSFPGGGPSYNEQFF. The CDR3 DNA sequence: TGTGCCAGCAGCTTCCCGGGCGGGGGGCCCTCCTACAATGAGCAGTTCTTC.

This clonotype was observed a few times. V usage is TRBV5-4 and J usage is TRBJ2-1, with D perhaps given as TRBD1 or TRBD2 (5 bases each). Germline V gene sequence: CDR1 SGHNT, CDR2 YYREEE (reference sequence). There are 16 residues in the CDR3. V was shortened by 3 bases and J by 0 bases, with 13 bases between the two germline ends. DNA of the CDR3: TGTGCCAGCAGCTCCGGGGCTGATAGCTCCTACAATGAGCAGTTCTTC. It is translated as CASSSGADSSYNEQFF.

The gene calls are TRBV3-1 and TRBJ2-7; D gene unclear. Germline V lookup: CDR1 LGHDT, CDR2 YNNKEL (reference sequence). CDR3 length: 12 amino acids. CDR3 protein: CGSRSALNEQYF. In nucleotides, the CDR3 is TGTGGTTCACGGTCCGCGCTCAACGAGCAGTACTTC.

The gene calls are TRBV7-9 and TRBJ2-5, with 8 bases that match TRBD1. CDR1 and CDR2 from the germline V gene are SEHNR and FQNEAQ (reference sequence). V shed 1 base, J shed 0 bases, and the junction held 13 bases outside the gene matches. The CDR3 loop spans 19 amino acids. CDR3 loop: CASSLDRILTGDYQETQYF. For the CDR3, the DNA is TGTGCCAGCAGCTTAGATAGGATTTTGACAGGGGACTACCAAGAGACCCAGTACTTC.

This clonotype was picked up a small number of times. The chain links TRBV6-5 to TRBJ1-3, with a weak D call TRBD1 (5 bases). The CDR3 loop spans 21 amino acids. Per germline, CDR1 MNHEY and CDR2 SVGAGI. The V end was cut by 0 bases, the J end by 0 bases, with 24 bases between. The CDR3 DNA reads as TGTGCCAGCAGTTACTCGAGCGTCTGGCGTCTGACAGAAATCTCTGGAAACACCATATATTTT. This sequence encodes CASSYSSVWRLTEISGNTIYF.

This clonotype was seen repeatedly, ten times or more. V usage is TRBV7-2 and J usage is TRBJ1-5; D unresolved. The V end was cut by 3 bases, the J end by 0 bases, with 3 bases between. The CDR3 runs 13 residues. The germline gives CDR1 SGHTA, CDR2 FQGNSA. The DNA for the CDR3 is TGTGCCAGCAGCTTTAATAGCAATCAGCCCCAGCATTTT. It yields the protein CASSFNSNQPQHF.